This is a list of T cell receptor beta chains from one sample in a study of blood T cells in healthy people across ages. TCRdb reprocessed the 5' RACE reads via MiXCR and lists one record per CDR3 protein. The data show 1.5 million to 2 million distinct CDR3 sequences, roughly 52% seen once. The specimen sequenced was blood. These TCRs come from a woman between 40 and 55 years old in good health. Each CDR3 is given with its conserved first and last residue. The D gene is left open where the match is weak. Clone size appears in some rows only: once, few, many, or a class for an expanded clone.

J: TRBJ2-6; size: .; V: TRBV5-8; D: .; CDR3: CASSLLSGHSGANVLTF; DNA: TGTGCCAGCAGCTTGCTATCAGGACACTCTGGGGCCAACGTCCTGACTTTC
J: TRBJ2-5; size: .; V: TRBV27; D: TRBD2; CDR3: CASRSPGLAVAKTQYF; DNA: TGTGCCAGCAGATCTCCGGGACTAGCGGTGGCAAAGACCCAGTACTTC
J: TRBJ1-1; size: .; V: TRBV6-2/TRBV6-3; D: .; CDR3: CASSLLKGGADTEAFF; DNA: TGTGCCAGCAGTCTTCTGAAGGGAGGGGCGGACACTGAAGCTTTCTTT
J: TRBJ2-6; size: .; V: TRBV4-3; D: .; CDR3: CASSQAGTPYVLTF; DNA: TGCGCCAGCAGCCAGGCCGGGACGCCATACGTCCTGACTTTC
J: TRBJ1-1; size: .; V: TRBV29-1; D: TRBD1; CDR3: CSVFDRGGQNTEAFF; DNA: TGCAGCGTCTTCGACAGGGGAGGGCAGAACACTGAAGCTTTCTTT
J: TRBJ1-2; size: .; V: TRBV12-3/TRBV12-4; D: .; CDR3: CASSLAWDGGLGYTF; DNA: TGTGCCAGCAGTTTAGCGTGGGATGGGGGCTTGGGCTACACCTTC
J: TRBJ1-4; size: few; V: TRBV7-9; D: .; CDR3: CASSLGSAATNEKLFF; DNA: TGTGCCAGCAGCTTAGGTAGCGCCGCAACTAATGAAAAACTGTTTTTT
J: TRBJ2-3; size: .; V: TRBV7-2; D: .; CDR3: CASSLWASSSATDTQYF; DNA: TGTGCCAGCAGCTTATGGGCCAGTAGCAGCGCCACAGATACGCAGTATTTT
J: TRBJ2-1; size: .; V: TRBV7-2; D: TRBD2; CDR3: CASSFWGLAGGPSSYNKQFF; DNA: TGTGCCAGCAGCTTCTGGGGACTAGCGGGGGGCCCGAGCTCCTACAATAAGCAGTTCTTC
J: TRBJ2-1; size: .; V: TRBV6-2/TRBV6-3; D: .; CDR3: CASFDRPYNEQFF; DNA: TGTGCCAGCTTTGACAGACCCTACAATGAGCAGTTCTTC
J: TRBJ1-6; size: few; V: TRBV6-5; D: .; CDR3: CASRGGFNDSPLHF; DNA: TGTGCCAGCAGAGGGGGGTTTAATGATTCACCCCTCCACTTT
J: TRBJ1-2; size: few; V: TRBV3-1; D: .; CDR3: CASSQDSGSNANYGYTF; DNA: TGTGCCAGCAGCCAAGATAGCGGCAGTAATGCTAACTATGGCTACACCTTC
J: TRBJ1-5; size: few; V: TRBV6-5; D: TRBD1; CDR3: CASSRQGQGHQPQHF; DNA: TGTGCCAGCAGCCGTCAAGGACAGGGTCATCAGCCCCAGCATTTT
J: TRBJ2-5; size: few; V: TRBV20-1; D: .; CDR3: CSARGRTKETQYF; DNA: TGCAGTGCTAGGGGCAGGACCAAAGAGACCCAGTACTTC
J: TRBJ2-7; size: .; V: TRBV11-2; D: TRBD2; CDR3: CASSSIRGGVNSYEQYF; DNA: TGTGCCAGCAGCTCTATCCGCGGGGGGGTAAACTCCTACGAGCAGTACTTC
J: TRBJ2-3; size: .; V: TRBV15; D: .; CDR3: CATSRASASADTQYF; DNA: TGTGCCACCAGCAGAGCATCCGCTAGCGCAGATACGCAGTATTTT
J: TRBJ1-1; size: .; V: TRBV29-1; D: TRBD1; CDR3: CSGDRGPTEAFF; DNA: TGCAGCGGAGACAGGGGGCCCACTGAAGCTTTCTTT
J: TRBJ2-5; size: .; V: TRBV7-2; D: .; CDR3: CASSTPGTYQETQYF; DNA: TGTGCCAGCAGCACGCCTGGGACTTATCAAGAGACCCAGTACTTC
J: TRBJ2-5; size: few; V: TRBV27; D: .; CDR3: CASSYRASGTQYF; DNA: TGTGCCAGCAGTTACAGGGCCTCGGGGACCCAGTACTTC
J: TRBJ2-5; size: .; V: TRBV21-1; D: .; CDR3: CASSRGNRGTETQYF; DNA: TGTGCCAGCAGCAGAGGCAACAGGGGTACAGAGACCCAGTACTTC
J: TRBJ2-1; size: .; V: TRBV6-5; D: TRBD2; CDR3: CAKLLAGNYNEQFF; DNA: TGTGCCAAACTTTTAGCGGGGAACTACAATGAGCAGTTCTTC
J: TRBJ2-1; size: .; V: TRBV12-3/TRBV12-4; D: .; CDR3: CASSLAPGVEQFF; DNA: TGTGCCAGCAGTTTAGCCCCCGGGGTCGAGCAGTTCTTC
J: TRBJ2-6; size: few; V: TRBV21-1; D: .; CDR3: CASSPKQGVSGANVLTF; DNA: TGTGCCAGCAGCCCGAAGCAGGGGGTCTCTGGGGCCAACGTCCTGACTTTC
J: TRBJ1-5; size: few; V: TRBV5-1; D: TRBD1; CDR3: CASSLQGQDGNQPQHF; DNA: TGCGCCAGCAGCTTACAGGGGCAGGACGGCAATCAGCCCCAGCATTTT
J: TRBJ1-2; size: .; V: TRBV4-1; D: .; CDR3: CASSQANPRGYTF; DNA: TGCGCCAGCAGCCAAGCAAATCCCCGCGGCTACACCTTC
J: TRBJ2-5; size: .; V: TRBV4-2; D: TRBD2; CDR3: CASSPRGSGGALLETQYF; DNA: TGTGCCAGCAGCCCCCGGGGTAGCGGGGGGGCGTTACTGGAGACCCAGTACTTC
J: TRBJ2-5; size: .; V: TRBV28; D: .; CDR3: CASSLLGGGAYQETQYF; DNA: TGTGCCAGCAGTTTATTAGGCGGGGGCGCGTACCAAGAGACCCAGTACTTC
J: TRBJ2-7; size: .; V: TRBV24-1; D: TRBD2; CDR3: CATSDPSTSGGRGSYNEQYF; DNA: TGTGCCACCAGTGACCCCTCGACTAGCGGGGGCCGCGGGTCCTACAATGAGCAGTACTTC
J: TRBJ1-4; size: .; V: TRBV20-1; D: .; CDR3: CSARVAGLDEKLFF; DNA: TGCAGTGCTAGAGTGGCTGGGCTGGACGAAAAACTGTTTTTT
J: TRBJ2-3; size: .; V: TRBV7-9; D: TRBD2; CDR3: CASSLTLTGGAPDTQYF; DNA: TGTGCCAGCAGCTTAACCCTTACCGGGGGGGCGCCCGATACGCAGTATTTT
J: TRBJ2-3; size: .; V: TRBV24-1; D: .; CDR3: CATSDVGPGTDTQYF; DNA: TGTGCCACCAGTGATGTGGGGCCAGGCACAGATACGCAGTATTTT
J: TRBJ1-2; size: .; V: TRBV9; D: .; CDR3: CASSPHTPTALLGGYTF; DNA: TGTGCCAGCAGCCCACACACACCGACAGCCCTATTAGGTGGCTACACCTTC
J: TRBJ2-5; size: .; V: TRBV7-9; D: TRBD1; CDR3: CASRGQGWDNEQYF; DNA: TGTGCCAGCAGGGGACAGGGATGGGACAATGAGCAGTACTTC
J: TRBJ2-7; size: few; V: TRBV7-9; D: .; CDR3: CASSSFSVPSYEQYF; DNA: TGTGCCAGCAGCTCATTTAGTGTCCCCTCCTACGAGCAGTACTTC
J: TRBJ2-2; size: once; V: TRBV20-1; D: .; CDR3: CSASENTGELFF; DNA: TGCAGTGCCTCGGAGAACACCGGGGAGCTGTTTTTT
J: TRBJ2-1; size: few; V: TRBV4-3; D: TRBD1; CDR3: CASSPNRDRGPNEQFF; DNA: TGCGCCAGCAGCCCTAACCGGGACAGGGGGCCAAATGAGCAGTTCTTC
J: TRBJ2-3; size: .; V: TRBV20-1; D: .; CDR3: CSAGPRRGADTQYF; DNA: TGCAGTGCCGGACCTCGGAGGGGCGCAGATACGCAGTATTTT
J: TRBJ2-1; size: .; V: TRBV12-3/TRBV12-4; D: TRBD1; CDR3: CASSPRGPGLDEQFF; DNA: TGTGCCAGCAGCCCCAGGGGGCCGGGGCTAGATGAGCAGTTCTTC
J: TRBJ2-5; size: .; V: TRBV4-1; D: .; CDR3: CASSQLGRGSPGETQYF; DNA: TGCGCCAGCAGCCAACTCGGCCGGGGGTCTCCGGGGGAGACCCAGTACTTC
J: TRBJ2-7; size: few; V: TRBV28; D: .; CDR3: CASSFLRVGARNPYEQYF; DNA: TGTGCCAGCAGTTTCTTGCGGGTCGGGGCACGAAATCCCTACGAGCAGTACTTC
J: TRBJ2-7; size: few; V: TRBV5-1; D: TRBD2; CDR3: CASSWGGVAYEQYF; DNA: TGCGCCAGCAGCTGGGGGGGTGTAGCCTACGAGCAGTACTTC
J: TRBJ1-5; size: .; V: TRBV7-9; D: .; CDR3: CASSTSGDRNQPQHF; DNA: TGTGCCAGCAGCACGTCGGGGGATAGAAATCAGCCCCAGCATTTT
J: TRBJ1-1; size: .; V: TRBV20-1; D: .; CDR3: CSASGGGTEAFF; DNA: TGCAGTGCTTCGGGAGGGGGCACTGAAGCTTTCTTT
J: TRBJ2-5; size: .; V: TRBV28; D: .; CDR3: CATQGQQETQYF; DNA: TGTGCCACCCAGGGGCAGCAAGAGACCCAGTACTTC